Each of the 13 T cell receptor beta chains below was sequenced from the same sample in a study of T-cell reconstitution after alpha-beta-depleted transplantation in children. TCRbeta library construction was performed incorporating unique molecular identifiers. Via MiXCR, TCRdb re-called the PCR reads, giving one row per CDR3 protein. The sample has roughly 500,000 distinct CDR3 sequences; about a sixth are singletons. The sample was PBMCs from the stem cell graft donor, taken from the stem cell graft. The receptors were sampled from a human donor who donated a stem cell graft to a child with acute lymphoblastic leukemia.

The chain joins TRBV12-3 or TRBV12-4 to TRBJ2-5; D is unresolved. V was clipped by 6 bases and J by 1 base, with 15 bases between them. The length of the CDR3 is 15 residues. The CDR3 sequence is CASSQRGPVQETQYF. The CDR3 DNA reads as TGTGCCAGCAGCCAACGAGGCCCGGTCCAAGAGACCCAGTACTTC.

This clonotype was detected many times. At one end the junction does not follow the germline gene, possibly because of a read error. CDR3 nucleotide sequence: TGTGCCAGCAGCTTAGGGGGGAGCAATCAGCCCCAGCATTTT. This sequence encodes CASSLGGSNQPQHF. The V gene is TRBV12-3 or TRBV12-4, the J gene TRBJ1-5; D might be TRBD1 (6 bases). This CDR3 has 14 amino acids.

This clonotype was detected only a few times. This chain connects TRBV6-1 to TRBJ2-3; D is perhaps TRBD1 (5 bases). There are 13 residues in the CDR3. Deletions cut 3 bases from V and 5 bases from J, with 9 bases between. Germline V CDR1 and CDR2: MNHNS, SASEGT. The CDR3 protein is CASSEGLQDTQYF. The CDR3 DNA is TGTGCCAGCAGTGAGGGGCTCCAAGATACGCAGTATTTT.

The chain combines TRBV10-3 with TRBJ2-7; no clear D gene. Trimming took 6 bases from V and 5 from J, leaving 14 bases between them. CDR3 length: 13 amino acids. Germline CDR1 and CDR2: ENHRY and SYGVKD. The CDR3 loop reads CAIRGVGFHEQYF. The CDR3 nucleotides read TGTGCCATCAGAGGTGTCGGGTTCCACGAGCAGTACTTC.

This clonotype showed up just a few times. V usage is TRBV5-1 and J usage is TRBJ2-2, with 8 positions matching TRBD2. With V trimmed by 0 bases and J by 4 bases, 11 bases remained unmatched. The CDR3 runs to 18 residues. Germline V lookup: CDR1 SGHRS, CDR2 YFSETQ. The CDR3 coding sequence is TGCGCCAGCAGCTTGGACCTAATAGCGGGAAGGGGCACCGGGGAGCTGTTTTTT. Protein: CASSLDLIAGRGTGELFF.

This clonotype was observed a few times. The V call is TRBV27, the J call TRBJ2-7; 13 bases align to TRBD2. The CDR3 is 16 residues long. J was trimmed by 3 bases and V by 5 bases; bases with no gene match: 7. CDR1 MNHEY and CDR2 SMNVEV come from the germline V gene (reference sequence). CDR3 protein: CASSHRTSGSSYEQYF. Here the CDR3 DNA reads TGTGCCAGCAGTCACCGGACTAGCGGGAGTAGCTACGAGCAGTACTTC.

This clonotype was seen a few times. The chain combines TRBV7-2 with TRBJ1-5; 8 nucleotides line up with TRBD1. V shed 2 bases, J shed 3 bases, and the junction held 6 bases outside the gene matches. This CDR3 is 16 amino acids long. Looked up from germline, CDR1 is SGHTA and CDR2 is FQGNSA. CDR3 in amino acids: CASSLQGDRFNQPQHF. The CDR3 DNA is TGTGCCAGCAGCTTACAGGGGGACAGGTTCAATCAGCCCCAGCATTTT.

This clonotype was seen a few times. The genes are TRBV5-1 and TRBJ1-2; 7 bases agree with TRBD1. Looked up from germline, CDR1 is SGHRS and CDR2 is YFSETQ. With 2 bases clipped from V and 10 bases from J, the junction kept 14 bases outside the gene matches. This CDR3 has 15 amino acids. In nucleotides, the CDR3 is TGCGCCAGCAGCTTAGAAGGGGGCGAGTGGGGTTTCTACACCTTC. Its translation is CASSLEGGEWGFYTF.

This sequence joins TRBV15 and TRBJ2-1; no clear D gene. CDR1 and CDR2 (germline): LNHNV, YYDKDF (reference sequence). The CDR3 is made up of 15 amino acids. Trimming shortened V by 1 base and J by 2 bases, and 9 bases separated the two germline ends. As DNA, the CDR3 is TGTGCCACCAGCAGAGTGAGAGAGGCCTACAATGAGCAGTTCTTC. It translates to CATSRVREAYNEQFF.

The V call is TRBV27, the J call TRBJ2-7; the D call may be TRBD1 or TRBD2 (5 bases each). This CDR3 contains 13 residues. V lost 6 bases to trimming and J lost 2 bases, with 11 bases between them. Germline loops: CDR1 MNHEY, CDR2 SMNVEV (reference sequence). The CDR3: CASRPGTAYEQYF. CDR3 DNA: TGTGCCAGCAGACCAGGGACCGCCTACGAGCAGTACTTC.

CDR3: CSAMKPYNEQFF. In nucleotides, the CDR3 is TGCAGTGCTATGAAGCCGTACAATGAGCAGTTCTTC. The genes are TRBV20-1 and TRBJ2-1; D uncertain. From germline, CDR1 is DFQATT and CDR2 SNEGSKA (reference sequence). The CDR3 consists of 12 residues. Trimming cost V 4 bases and J 4 bases, with 8 bases left between them.

V and J are TRBV9 and TRBJ1-1; 8 bases are shared with TRBD1. The V gene end was trimmed by 4 bases and the J gene end by 3 bases; junction bases not matched to a gene: 8. Germline loops: CDR1 SGDLS, CDR2 YYNGEE. The CDR3 has 15 amino acids. The CDR3 here is CASSTRDRRDTEAFF. CDR3 bases: TGTGCCAGCAGCACCCGGGACAGGCGAGACACTGAAGCTTTCTTT.

The chain couples TRBV7-3 to TRBJ2-1; TRBD2 is a possible D gene (6 bases). The V gene's germline CDR1 is SGHTA and CDR2 FQGTGA. The CDR3 sequence is 14 residues long. Trimming cost V 4 bases and J 7 bases, with 14 bases left between them. CDR3 sequence (DNA): TGTGCCAGCAGCTATTCCGGGACTGAGAATGAGCAGTTCTTC. Its protein product is CASSYSGTENEQFF.